The entry that follows covers one T cell receptor beta chain sequence. The CDR3 runs to 16 residues. CDR1 and CDR2 (germline): SGHRS, YFSETQ. Between the trimmed V and J ends, which lost 4 bases and 0 bases, there was a span of 11 bases. The data derive from a study of blood T cell repertoires in COVID-19. Sequencing used immunoSEQ multiplex PCR; TCRdb keeps in-frame clones, though not all of them. There are approximately 200,000 clones in the sample; about 80% occur only once, and 6.5% to 7% lies in the top ten. This receptor was taken from a human donor with acute or convalescent COVID-19. The donor label of this sample is uncertain. Sequencing was done on a sample of peripheral blood. The chain links TRBV5-1 to TRBJ1-6; D gene uncertain. The CDR3 sequence: CASSPGSGSYNSPLHF. For the CDR3, the DNA is TGCGCCAGCAGCCCCGGGTCCGGCTCCTATAATTCACCCCTCCACTTT.